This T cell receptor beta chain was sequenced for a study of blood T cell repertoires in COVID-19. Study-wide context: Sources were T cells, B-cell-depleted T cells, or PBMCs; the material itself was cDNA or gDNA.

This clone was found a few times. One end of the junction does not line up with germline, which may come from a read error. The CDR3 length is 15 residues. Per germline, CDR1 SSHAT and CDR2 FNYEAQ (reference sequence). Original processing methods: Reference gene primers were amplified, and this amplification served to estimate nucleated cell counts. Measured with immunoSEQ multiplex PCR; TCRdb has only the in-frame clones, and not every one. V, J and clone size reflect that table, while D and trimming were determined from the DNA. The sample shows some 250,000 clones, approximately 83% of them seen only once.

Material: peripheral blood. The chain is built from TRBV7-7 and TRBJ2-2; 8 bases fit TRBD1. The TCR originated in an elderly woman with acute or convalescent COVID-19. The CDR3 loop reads CASSQGTGNTGELFF. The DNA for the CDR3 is TGTGCTAGCAGTCAAGGGACAGGGAACACCGGGGAGCTGTTTTTT. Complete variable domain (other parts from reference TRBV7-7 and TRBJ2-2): GAGVSQSPRYKVTKRGQDVTLRCDPISSHATLYWYQQALGQGPEFLTYFNYEAQPDKSGLPSDRFSAERPEGSISTLTIQRTEQRDSAMYRCASSQGTGNTGELFFGEGSRLTVL.